These 16 T cell receptor beta chains share one sample of origin, sequenced in a study of cytomegalovirus exposure and HLA in healthy donors. Primers: 60 Vbeta forward and 13 Jbeta reverse. Sequencing used immunoSEQ multiplex PCR; TCRdb keeps in-frame clones, though not all of them. The sample yields about 82,000 clones, around 70% seen once. The sample comprised PBMCs. The receptors here all came from a woman in her fifties or sixties in good health and CMV-seropositive.

The rearrangement joins TRBV28 to TRBJ2-7, with no clear D. CDR1 and CDR2 from the germline V gene are MDHEN and SYDVKM. This CDR3 contains 14 residues. The V and J ends lost 5 bases and 3 bases respectively, with 14 bases between them. For the CDR3, the DNA is TGTGCCAGCAGTGACTTTTTTGGTCTCTACGAGCAGTACTTC. It is translated as CASSDFFGLYEQYF.

This clone was detected once. V usage is TRBV2 and J usage is TRBJ2-2, with 9 nucleotides matching TRBD1. The V gene's germline CDR1 is SNHLY and CDR2 FYNNEI. This CDR3 contains 15 residues. With V trimmed by 7 bases and J by 6 bases, 9 bases remained unmatched. For the CDR3, the DNA is TGTGCCAGCATCCCCCGGGACAGGGTCCCCGGGGAGCTGTTTTTT. The encoded protein is CASIPRDRVPGELFF. The entire variable domain, with the rest obtained from reference TRBV2 and TRBJ2-2, is as follows: EPEVTQTPSHQVTQMGQEVILRCVPISNHLYFYWYRQILGQKVEFLVSFYNNEISEKSEIFDDQFSVERPDGSNFTLKIRSTKLEDSAMYFCASIPRDRVPGELFFGEGSRLTVL.

This rearrangement joins TRBV5-1 to TRBJ1-4; 7 bases agree with TRBD1. Germline V gene data show CDR1 as SGHRS and CDR2 as YFSETQ. The CDR3 length is 14 residues. V gave up 3 bases and J gave up 5 bases; unmatched junction bases: 4. For the CDR3, the DNA is TGCGCCAGCAGCTCAGGGACAGCAAATGAAAAACTGTTTTTT. This sequence encodes CASSSGTANEKLFF.

The V and J genes are TRBV2 and TRBJ2-5; no clear D gene. Germline-derived CDR1 and CDR2 are SNHLY and FYNNEI. CDR3 size: 14 residues. V lost 4 bases to trimming and J lost 1 base, with 10 bases between them. The CDR3 protein is CASSVFGSQETQYF. The CDR3 bases are TGTGCCAGCAGTGTGTTTGGTAGCCAAGAGACCCAGTACTTC.

CDR3 region: CASSHTGTGGDGYTF. The CDR3 DNA follows: TGCGCCAGCAGCCATACCGGGACAGGGGGCGATGGCTACACCTTC. V usage is TRBV4-1 and J usage is TRBJ1-2; the match to TRBD1 covers 12 bases. Germline trimming cut 3 bases from V and 6 bases from J; bases unmatched to any gene: 5. The CDR3 has 15 residues. Germline lookup yields CDR1 MGHRA and CDR2 YSYEKL.

V gene TRBV7-2 combines with J gene TRBJ2-7; TRBD2 matches 8 bases. The CDR3 runs 15 residues. V trimming: 3 bases; J trimming: 7 bases; junction bases outside the gene matches: 11. Germline CDR1 is SGHTA and CDR2 is FQGNSA. The CDR3 nucleotides are TGTGCCAGCAGCTTGGATAGCGGGGCTCTTGGGGAGCAGTACTTC. This encodes CASSLDSGALGEQYF.

The rearrangement uses TRBV5-6 and TRBJ1-1, with a tentative D call TRBD1 (5 bases). Germline V gene data show CDR1 as SGHDT and CDR2 as YYEEEE. The V and J ends lost 4 bases and 6 bases respectively, with 10 bases between them. The CDR3 runs to 12 residues. The CDR3 sequence: CASSRGFSEAFF. CDR3 DNA: TGTGCCAGCAGCAGGGGATTCTCTGAAGCTTTCTTT.

The J gene is TRBJ2-2, the V gene TRBV5-6; TRBD2 agrees at 13 bases. This CDR3 is built from 16 residues. Germline V gene sequence: CDR1 SGHDT, CDR2 YYEEEE. V gave up 3 bases and J gave up 5 bases; unmatched junction bases: 4. The chain's CDR3 is CASSSGGLAGTGELFF. The DNA for the CDR3 is TGTGCCAGCAGCTCTGGGGGACTAGCGGGAACCGGGGAGCTGTTTTTT.

The rearrangement uses TRBV18 and TRBJ1-1; D possibly corresponds to TRBD1 (6 bases). CDR1 and CDR2 from the germline V gene are KGHSH and LQKENI. Trimming left V 5 bases short and J 4 bases short, with 8 bases between. The CDR3 totals 12 residues. The CDR3 nucleotides are TGTGCCAGCTCAGAACAGGGCACTGAAGCTTTCTTT. Translated: CASSEQGTEAFF.

The gene calls are TRBV20-1 and TRBJ1-2, with 8 bases lining up with TRBD1. The CDR3 sequence is 11 residues long. Germline V gives CDR1 DFQATT, CDR2 SNEGSKA (reference sequence). V lost 3 bases and J lost 6; bases outside the gene matches: 0. The CDR3 sequence: CSARTGDGYTF. The CDR3 DNA follows: TGCAGTGCTAGGACAGGGGATGGCTACACCTTC.

V is TRBV4-1 and J is TRBJ1-1; no clear D gene. V was clipped by 0 bases and J by 3 bases, with 11 bases between them. Germline V CDR1 and CDR2: MGHRA, YSYEKL. The length of the CDR3 is 15 residues. The CDR3 region is CASSQDTKSHTEAFF. The CDR3 DNA sequence: TGCGCCAGCAGCCAAGATACTAAATCGCACACTGAAGCTTTCTTT.

J is TRBJ1-3 and V is TRBV28; possibly TRBD1 for D (5 bases). Trimming took 5 bases from V and 6 from J, leaving 8 bases between them. The CDR3 consists of 12 residues. From germline, CDR1 is MDHEN and CDR2 SYDVKM. CDR3 nucleotide sequence: TGTGCCAGCAGTCAACAGGCAAACACCATATATTTT. Residues: CASSQQANTIYF.

This clone occurred a few times. The chain links TRBV5-1 to TRBJ2-7; D unclear. There are 14 residues in the CDR3. Trimming cost V 3 bases and J 5 bases, with 15 bases left between them. Per the germline V gene, CDR1 is SGHRS and CDR2 is YFSETQ. This CDR3 is CASSYSKVVDEQYF. CDR3 in DNA: TGCGCCAGCAGCTACAGCAAGGTAGTCGACGAGCAGTACTTC.

The J gene is TRBJ1-1, the V gene TRBV10-2, with no clear D. Germline V gene lookup returns CDR1 WSHSY and CDR2 SAAADI. With 10 bases removed from V and 1 base from J, the gap between germline ends came to 4 bases. CDR3 length equals 10 residues. In nucleotides, the CDR3 is TGCGCCATCCGGAACACTGAAGCTTTCTTT. Translation: CAIRNTEAFF.

The chain couples TRBV27 to TRBJ1-2; maybe TRBD1 (5 bases). The CDR3 runs to 13 residues. Germline-derived CDR1 and CDR2 are MNHEY and SMNVEV (reference sequence). V gave up 5 bases and J gave up 5 bases, with 12 bases separating them. The CDR3 is CASSSREGYGYTF. The CDR3 bases are TGTGCCAGCAGTAGTAGGGAGGGGTATGGCTACACCTTC.

The gene calls are TRBV5-1 and TRBJ2-7, with 10 positions matching TRBD2. V trimming: 1 base; J trimming: 3 bases; junction bases outside the gene matches: 7. Germline V gene lookup returns CDR1 SGHRS and CDR2 YFSETQ. The CDR3 runs to 16 residues. CDR3 bases: TGCGCCAGCAGCTTGATTCCTAGCGGGGGCATCTACGAGCAGTACTTC. Translating it yields CASSLIPSGGIYEQYF.